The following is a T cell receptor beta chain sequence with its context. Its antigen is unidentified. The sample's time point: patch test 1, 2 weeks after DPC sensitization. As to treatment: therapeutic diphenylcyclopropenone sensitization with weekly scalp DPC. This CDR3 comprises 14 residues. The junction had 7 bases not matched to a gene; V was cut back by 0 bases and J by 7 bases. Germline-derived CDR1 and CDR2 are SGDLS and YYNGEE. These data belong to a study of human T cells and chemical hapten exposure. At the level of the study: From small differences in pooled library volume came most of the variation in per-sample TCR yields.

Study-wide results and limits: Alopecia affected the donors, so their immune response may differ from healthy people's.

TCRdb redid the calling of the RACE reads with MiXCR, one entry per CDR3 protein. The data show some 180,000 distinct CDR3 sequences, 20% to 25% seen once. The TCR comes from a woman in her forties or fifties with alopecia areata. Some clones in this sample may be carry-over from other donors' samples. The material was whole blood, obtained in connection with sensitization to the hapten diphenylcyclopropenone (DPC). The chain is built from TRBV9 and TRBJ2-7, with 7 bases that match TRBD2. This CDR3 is CASSVEVAGGEQYF. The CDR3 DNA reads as TGTGCCAGCAGCGTAGAGGTAGCGGGCGGTGAGCAGTACTTC.